This T cell receptor beta chain derives from a study of blood T cell repertoires in COVID-19. Study at large: From the United States, Italy and Spain came samples of acute and convalescent COVID-19. The analysed material was cDNA or gDNA that came from T cells, B-cell-depleted T cells, or PBMCs.

Original processing methods: Reference gene primer amplification yielded estimated nucleated cell counts. Assay used: immunoSEQ multiplex PCR; TCRdb lists only in-frame clones, some missing. V, J and clone size are those of that table, while D and trimming were read from the DNA. The sample yields just under 65,000 clones, approximately 82% seen once. The CDR3 has 15 amino acids. Germline CDR1 reads KGHSH; CDR2 reads LQKENI. J gave up 5 bases and V 6 bases, and 11 bases lay outside the gene matches. The sequence came from a human donor in a cohort sampled during active COVID-19. Sequencing was done on a sample of peripheral blood. The chain employs TRBV18 and TRBJ2-7, with 9 positions matching TRBD1. The CDR3 DNA is TGTGCCAGCTCCCCCCGGGACAGGGTAACAGACGAGCAGTACTTC. Protein product: CASSPRDRVTDEQYF.